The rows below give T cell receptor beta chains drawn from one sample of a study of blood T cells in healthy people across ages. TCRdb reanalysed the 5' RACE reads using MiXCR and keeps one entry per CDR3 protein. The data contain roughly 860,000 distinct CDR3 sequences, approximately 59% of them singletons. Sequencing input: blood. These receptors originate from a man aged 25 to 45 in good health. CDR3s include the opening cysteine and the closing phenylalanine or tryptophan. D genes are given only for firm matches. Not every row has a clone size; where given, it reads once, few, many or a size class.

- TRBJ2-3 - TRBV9 CASSVSSGELWADTQYF TGTGCCAGCAGCGTATCCTCGGGGGAGCTCTGGGCAGATACGCAGTATTTT
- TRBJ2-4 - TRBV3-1 CASSRCQYYGQYF TGTGCCAGCAGCCGGTGCCAGTACTACGGGCAGTACTTC
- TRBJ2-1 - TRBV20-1 CSAPSGTTSYNEQFF TGCAGTGCCCCCTCCGGGACAACCTCCTACAATGAGCAGTTCTTC
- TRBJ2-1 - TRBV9 CASSVGPGSETQFF TGTGCCAGCAGCGTAGGACCGGGGAGTGAGACCCAGTTCTTC
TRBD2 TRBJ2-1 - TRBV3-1 CASSQRGAYNEQFF TGTGCCAGCAGTCAGCGGGGGGCCTACAATGAGCAGTTCTTC
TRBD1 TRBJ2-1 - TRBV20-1 CSARDTGTDRYNEQFF TGCAGTGCTAGAGATACCGGGACAGATCGTTACAATGAGCAGTTCTTC
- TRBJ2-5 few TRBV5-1 CASSPPEGRETQYF TGCGCCAGCAGCCCGCCAGAAGGGAGGGAGACCCAGTACTTC
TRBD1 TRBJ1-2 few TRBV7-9 CASSVSRTGTNYGYTF TGTGCCAGCAGCGTCAGCCGGACAGGCACTAACTATGGCTACACCTTC
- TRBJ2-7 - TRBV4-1 CASSQEIQYEQYF TGCGCCAGCAGCCAAGAAATACAGTACGAGCAGTACTTC
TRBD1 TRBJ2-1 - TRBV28 CATGQGVYNEQFF TGTGCCACGGGACAGGGGGTTTACAATGAGCAGTTCTTC
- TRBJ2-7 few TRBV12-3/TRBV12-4 CASSIGGGSYEQYF TGTGCCAGCAGTATAGGGGGTGGATCCTACGAGCAGTACTTC
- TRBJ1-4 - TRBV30 CAWSGFAGEKLFF TGTGCCTGGAGTGGATTCGCCGGGGAAAAACTGTTTTTT